This T cell receptor (beta chain) was observed in a study of blood T cell repertoires in COVID-19. Overall study: The United States, Italy and Spain were the sources of the acute and convalescent COVID-19 samples. The cDNA or gDNA used as material had been derived from T cells, B-cell-depleted T cells, or PBMCs.

The repertoire was sequenced with immunoSEQ multiplex PCR; TCRdb's copy has only in-frame clones and lacks some. There are 300,000 or so clones in the sample; more than 70% occur only once, and 7.8% lies in the top ten. Germline V CDR1 and CDR2: LGHNA, YSLEER. V dropped 0 bases and J dropped 0 bases, with 8 bases sitting between them. The CDR3 runs 15 residues. The rearrangement joins TRBV4-3 to TRBJ1-1; D gene ambiguous. Sequencing was carried out using peripheral blood. This receptor was obtained from a woman aged 50 to 65 who had recovered from COVID-19. DNA of the CDR3: TGCGCCAGCAGCCAAGATATAGGAGTGAACACTGAAGCTTTCTTT. This encodes CASSQDIGVNTEAFF.